The following is a T cell receptor (beta chain) sequence with its context. The sample is drawn from a study of blood T cell repertoires in COVID-19. At the level of the study: Samples came from the United States, Italy and Spain, spanning acute and convalescent COVID-19.

Per the original methods: Estimates of nucleated cell counts were drawn from the amplification of reference gene primers. Generated by immunoSEQ multiplex PCR, the TCRdb table keeps only in-frame clones and is missing some. The V and J calls and the clone size are those of that table, but D and trimming were determined from the DNA. The profile shows fewer than 300,000 clones, over 65% of them singletons. The sequenced sample consisted of peripheral blood. The sequence derives from a woman older than 75 with acute or convalescent COVID-19.

In nucleotides, the CDR3 is TGTGCCACCAGGGGAACGGGACAGCGAGGAGGGGACTATGGCTACACCTTC. Translated: CATRGTGQRGGDYGYTF. The chain joins TRBV10-3 to TRBJ1-2, with 7 nucleotides matching TRBD1. The CDR3 runs 17 residues. The ends lost 10 bases at V and 3 bases at J; junction bases unmatched: 20. CDR1 and CDR2 from the germline V gene are ENHRY and SYGVKD.